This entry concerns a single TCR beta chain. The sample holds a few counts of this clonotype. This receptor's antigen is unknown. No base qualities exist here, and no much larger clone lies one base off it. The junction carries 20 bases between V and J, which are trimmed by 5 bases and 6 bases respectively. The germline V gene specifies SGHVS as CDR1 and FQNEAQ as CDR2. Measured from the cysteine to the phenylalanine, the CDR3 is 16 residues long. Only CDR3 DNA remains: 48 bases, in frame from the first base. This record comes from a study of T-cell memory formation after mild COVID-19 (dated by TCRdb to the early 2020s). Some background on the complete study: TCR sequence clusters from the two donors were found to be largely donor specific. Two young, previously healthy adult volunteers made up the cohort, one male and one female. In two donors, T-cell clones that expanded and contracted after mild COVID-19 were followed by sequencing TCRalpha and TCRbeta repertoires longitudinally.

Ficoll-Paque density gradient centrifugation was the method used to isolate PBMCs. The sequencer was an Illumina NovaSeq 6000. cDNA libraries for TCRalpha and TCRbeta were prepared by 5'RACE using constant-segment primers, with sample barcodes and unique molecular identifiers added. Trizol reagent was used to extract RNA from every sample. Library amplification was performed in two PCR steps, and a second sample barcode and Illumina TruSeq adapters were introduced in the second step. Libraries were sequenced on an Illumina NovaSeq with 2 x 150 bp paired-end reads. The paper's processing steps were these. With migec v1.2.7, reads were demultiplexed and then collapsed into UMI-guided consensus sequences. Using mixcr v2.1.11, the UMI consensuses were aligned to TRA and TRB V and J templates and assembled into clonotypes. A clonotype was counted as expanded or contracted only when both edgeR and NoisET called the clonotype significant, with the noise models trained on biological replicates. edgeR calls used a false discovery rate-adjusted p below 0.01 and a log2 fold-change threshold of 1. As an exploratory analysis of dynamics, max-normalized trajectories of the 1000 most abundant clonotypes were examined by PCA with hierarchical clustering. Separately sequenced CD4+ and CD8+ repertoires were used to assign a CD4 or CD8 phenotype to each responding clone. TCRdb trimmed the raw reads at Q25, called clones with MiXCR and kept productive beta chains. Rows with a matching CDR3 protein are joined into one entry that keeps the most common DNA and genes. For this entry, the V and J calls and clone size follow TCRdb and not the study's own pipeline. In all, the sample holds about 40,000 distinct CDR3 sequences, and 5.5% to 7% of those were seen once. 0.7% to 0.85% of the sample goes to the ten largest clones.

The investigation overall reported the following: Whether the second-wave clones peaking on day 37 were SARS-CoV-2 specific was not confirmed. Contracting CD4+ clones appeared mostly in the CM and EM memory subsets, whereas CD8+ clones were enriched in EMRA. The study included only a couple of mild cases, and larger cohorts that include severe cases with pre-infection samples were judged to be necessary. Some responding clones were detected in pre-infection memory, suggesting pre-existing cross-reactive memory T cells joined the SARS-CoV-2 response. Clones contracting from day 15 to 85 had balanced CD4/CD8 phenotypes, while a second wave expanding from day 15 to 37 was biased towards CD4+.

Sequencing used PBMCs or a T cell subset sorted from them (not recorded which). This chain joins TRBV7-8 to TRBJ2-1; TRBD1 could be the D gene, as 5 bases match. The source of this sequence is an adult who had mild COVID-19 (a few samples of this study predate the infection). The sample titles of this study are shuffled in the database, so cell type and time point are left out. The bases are TGTGCCAGCAGCCGAACGCCCGACAGAGCCCGCAATGAGCAGTTCTTC. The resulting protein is CASSRTPDRARNEQFF.